This T cell receptor (beta chain) was recorded in a study of CD8+ T cells in alopecia areata. Looking at the study overall: A regimen of oral tofacitinib, 5 to 10 mg twice daily, was given to treated patients. Severity in treated patients was scored by percentage of scalp area affected. Study results and caveats: The presence of one nonresponder keeps the tie between baseline CD8+ expansion and response uncertain.

Isolated RNA was reverse transcribed into cDNA used as the sequencing template. Only in-frame clones appear in the TCRdb table, and some are missing; sequencing was by immunoSEQ multiplex PCR. Here the sample spans about 42,000 clones, about three fifths being singletons. Indicated treatment: oral pan-JAK inhibitor, 5-10 mg twice daily. Both peripheral blood and punch biopsies of lesional scalp skin were obtained from patients who had alopecia areata. On this clone itself: Its target is not known.

The specimen was CD8+ T cells sorted from blood, collected at week 4, from a patient treated with tofacitinib. This TCR was sampled from a human donor with alopecia areata.

CDR3: CAWTLGDGMNTEAFF. DNA for the CDR3: TGTGCCTGGACCTTGGGGGATGGGATGAACACTGAAGCTTTCTTT. The chain employs TRBV30 and TRBJ1-1, with a possible D match to TRBD1 (5 bases). The CDR3 sequence is 15 residues long. Looked up from germline, CDR1 is GTSNPN and CDR2 is SVGIG (reference sequence). Deletions cut 4 bases from V and 0 bases from J, with 15 bases between.